The clone carrying this TCR beta chain has a handful of counts. Its antigen is still unknown. A second PCR, run for roughly 6 to 11 cycles, used a sample-barcoded 5' primer plus a J-beta primer mix. Every molecule of cDNA carried a tag from a template-switch adaptor with 12 random nucleotides. TCRdb reprocessed the 5' RACE reads via MiXCR and lists one record per CDR3 protein. In the table there are approximately 1.5 million distinct CDR3 sequences, 30% to 35% of which are singletons. This entry is derived from a study of blood T cells in healthy people across ages. Trimming cost V 4 bases and J 0 bases; bases outside gene matches: 9. The CDR3 contains 17 residues. The germline gives CDR1 PRHDT, CDR2 FYEKMQ (reference sequence). Study-wide results and caveats: PBMC samples, being unsorted, prevented any conclusive comparison of naive and antigen-experienced cells.

Collection of 9.5 to 10 milliliters of peripheral blood was performed for each donor. Per individual sample, total RNA of at least 6 micrograms was extracted. This receptor was taken from a woman in her twenties or thirties in good health. Material: blood. The chain is built from TRBV13 and TRBJ2-1; 7 bases map to TRBD2. The CDR3 nucleotides read TGTGCCAGCAGCTCCAGGCAGGAGCGGGGCTCCTACAATGAGCAGTTCTTC. Amino acids: CASSSRQERGSYNEQFF. Together with reference TRBV13 and TRBJ2-1, the CDR3 gives the full variable domain: AAGVIQSPRHLIKEKRETATLKCYPIPRHDTVYWYQQGPGQDPQFLISFYEKMQSDKGSIPDRFSAQQFSDYHSELNMSSLELGDSALYFCASSSRQERGSYNEQFFGPGTRLTVL.